One and the same sample provided the 21 T cell receptor beta chains below, sequenced in a study of blood T cells in healthy people across ages. Then a second PCR, running roughly 6 to 11 cycles, was carried out with a sample-barcoded 5' primer and a J-beta primer mix. Each CDR3 protein is one row after TCRdb ran MiXCR on the 5' RACE reads. The sample includes 700,000 to 850,000 distinct CDR3 sequences, 30% to 45% of them seen just once. Sequences were obtained from blood. The receptors derive from a man in his late teens or twenties in good health.

The V call is TRBV6-5, the J call TRBJ2-3; D gene unclear. CDR3 length: 14 amino acids. V was pared by 2 bases and J by 3 bases, with 9 bases between. The germline V gene has CDR1 MNHEY and CDR2 SVGAGI. CDR3 nucleotide sequence: TGTGCCAGCAGTTACGCTTTTAAAACAGATACGCAGTATTTT. Residues: CASSYAFKTDTQYF.

V usage is TRBV5-1 and J usage is TRBJ2-1; TRBD1 matches at 8 bases. Per the germline V gene, CDR1 is SGHRS and CDR2 is YFSETQ. V lost 4 bases, J lost 6 bases, and 12 bases stayed unmatched. This CDR3 has 16 amino acids. DNA for the CDR3: TGCGCCAGCAGCCTGTTGCAGGGGGCGTTAGGCAATGAGCAGTTCTTC. Protein sequence: CASSLLQGALGNEQFF.

Concerning this clonotype itself: The junction departs from the called germline gene at one end, perhaps through a read error. This chain links TRBV7-2 with TRBJ2-3, with D perhaps TRBD1 (7 bases). The CDR3 consists of 15 residues. Germline loops: CDR1 SGHTA, CDR2 FQGNSA. The CDR3 coding sequence is TGTGCCAGCAGCCCCAGACAGGGACTCACATATACGCAGTATTTT. It translates to CASSPRQGLTYTQYF.

The sample holds a few counts of this clonotype. The gene calls are TRBV12-3 or TRBV12-4 and TRBJ1-2; TRBD1 might be the D (6 bases). This CDR3 has 13 amino acids. Trimming removed 10 bases at V and 8 bases at J, with 20 bases between. This CDR3 reads CAIWGGLKEGYTF. In nucleotides, the CDR3 is TGTGCCATCTGGGGGGGGCTGAAAGAAGGCTACACCTTC.

This clonotype was observed a few times. The rearrangement links TRBV3-1 to TRBJ1-2; D not resolved. This CDR3 is 14 amino acids long. The V gene lost 1 base and the J gene lost 4 bases, with 10 bases spanning the gap. Germline lookup yields CDR1 LGHDT and CDR2 YNNKEL (reference sequence). CDR3 sequence reads: CASSQVRAGYGYTF. CDR3 in DNA: TGTGCCAGCAGCCAAGTTCGGGCTGGCTATGGCTACACCTTC.

In this sample, this clonotype turned up a few times. This chain links TRBV5-1 with TRBJ2-3, with D perhaps TRBD2 (7 bases). V gave up 0 bases and J gave up 0 bases, with 20 bases separating them. From germline, CDR1 is SGHRS and CDR2 YFSETQ. The CDR3 has 19 residues. The CDR3, as DNA: TGCGCCAGCAGCTTGGAAGTGTGGGGGGGGCCGTCTAGCACAGATACGCAGTATTTT. Protein product: CASSLEVWGGPSSTDTQYF.

The CDR3 loop is CASSLFERLGEQYF. DNA of the CDR3: TGTGCCAGCAGCCTATTTGAAAGGTTGGGAGAGCAGTACTTC. This chain uses TRBV3-1 with TRBJ2-7; D is unresolved. Germline V gene data show CDR1 as LGHDT and CDR2 as YNNKEL (reference sequence). CDR3 length: 14 residues. V was pared by 4 bases and J by 7 bases, with 17 bases between.

The chain links TRBV9 to TRBJ2-3, with a possible D match to TRBD2 (6 bases). V was shortened by 4 bases and J by 1 base, with 16 bases between the two germline ends. CDR1 SGDLS and CDR2 YYNGEE come from the germline V gene. This CDR3 is built from 16 residues. CDR3 region: CASSPGLILGTDTQYF. The CDR3 coding sequence is TGTGCCAGCAGCCCTGGACTAATTCTGGGCACAGATACGCAGTATTTT.

The V and J genes are TRBV7-3 and TRBJ2-3, with D unresolved. CDR1 and CDR2 (germline): SGHTA, FQGTGA. V was pared by 5 bases and J by 0 bases, with 15 bases between. The CDR3 extends over 16 amino acids. The CDR3: CASSRNSRISTDTQYF. In nucleotides, the CDR3 is TGTGCCAGCAGCAGAAACAGTAGAATTAGCACAGATACGCAGTATTTT.

The chain combines TRBV4-2 with TRBJ2-3; TRBD1 agrees at 7 bases. Germline V CDR1 and CDR2: LGHNA, YNFKEQ. Losses at the gene ends were 4 bases for V and 2 bases for J; bases not matched to a gene: 15. The CDR3 has 18 residues. Here the CDR3 reads CASSRPSSEGAHTDTQYF. CDR3 nucleotide sequence: TGTGCCAGCAGCCGACCATCGAGCGAGGGGGCCCACACAGATACGCAGTATTTT.

The chain employs TRBV9 and TRBJ2-5; 10 bases agree with TRBD2. J lost 2 bases, V lost 3 bases, and 4 bases had no gene match. CDR3 length equals 15 residues. Germline V lookup: CDR1 SGDLS, CDR2 YYNGEE. The CDR3 DNA follows: TGTGCCAGCAGCGATCTAGCGGGGGCACAAGAGACCCAGTACTTC. Amino acids: CASSDLAGAQETQYF.

This clonotype was observed a handful of times. The V and J genes are TRBV12-3 or TRBV12-4 and TRBJ2-5; the D is unclear. This CDR3 has 13 residues. Trimming removed 5 bases from V and 2 bases from J, with 9 bases in between. This CDR3 is CASSATLQETQYF. In DNA, the CDR3 is TGTGCCAGCAGTGCGACACTACAAGAGACCCAGTACTTC.

Turning to this clonotype: Being one base from a much bigger clone, this may be a read error. The rearrangement links TRBV29-1 to TRBJ2-1; TRBD1 might be the D (6 bases). The CDR3 sequence is 13 residues long. Per germline, CDR1 SQVTM and CDR2 ANQGSEA. The CDR3 protein is CSAEDAGANEQFF. The CDR3, as DNA: TGCAGCGCTGAAGACGCAGGGGCCAATGAGCAGTTCTTC.

This clonotype was found a few times. The chain combines TRBV29-1 with TRBJ2-4, with D possibly TRBD2 on 6 matching bases. Trimming pared 5 bases from V and 6 bases from J, leaving 11 bases between. The CDR3 covers 12 residues. Germline-derived CDR1 and CDR2 are SQVTM and ANQGSEA. The chain's CDR3 is CSVNIGGNIQYF. DNA for the CDR3: TGCAGCGTTAATATCGGGGGAAACATTCAGTACTTC.

The chain joins TRBV29-1 to TRBJ2-6, with D perhaps matching TRBD1 or TRBD2 (5 bases each). This CDR3 is built from 16 residues. Germline-derived CDR1 and CDR2 are SQVTM and ANQGSEA. Trimming stripped 3 bases from V and 0 bases from J, with 12 bases between. The CDR3 region has the DNA TGCAGCGTTGAGGCAGGGAGTAACTCTGGGGCCAACGTCCTGACTTTC. This encodes CSVEAGSNSGANVLTF.

The table lists this clonotype with a few counts. CDR3 residues: CASSDGRGTTQYF. The CDR3 nucleotides read TGTGCCAGCAGTGATGGGAGGGGGACGACCCAGTACTTC. The chain uses TRBV2 and TRBJ2-5, with a tentative D call TRBD2 (7 bases). The ends were cut back, 3 bases at V and 7 bases at J, with 12 bases in the middle. CDR3 length: 13 amino acids. Per germline, CDR1 SNHLY and CDR2 FYNNEI.

V and J are TRBV7-9 and TRBJ2-7; 8 bases line up with TRBD1. V trimming: 4 bases; J trimming: 7 bases; junction bases outside the gene matches: 12. The length of the CDR3 is 15 residues. Germline V gene data show CDR1 as SEHNR and CDR2 as FQNEAQ (reference sequence). The CDR3 sequence: CASSYFRGQTDEQYF. CDR3 bases: TGTGCCAGCAGCTACTTCAGGGGGCAGACGGATGAGCAGTACTTC.

The rearrangement links TRBV7-2 to TRBJ1-6, with 7 bases aligning to TRBD1. This CDR3 has 14 amino acids. V gave up 5 bases and J gave up 15 bases; unmatched junction bases: 13. Germline V CDR1 and CDR2: SGHTA, FQGNSA. The CDR3 region is CASSLGTVRSGLHF. The DNA of the CDR3 is TGTGCCAGCAGCCTTGGGACAGTGCGGTCGGGCCTCCACTTT.

The DNA for the CDR3 is TGCAGTGCTAGTCCGCGCGGGTTCTATGGCTACACCTTC. This sequence encodes CSASPRGFYGYTF. The V gene is TRBV20-1, the J gene TRBJ1-2; D remains unclear. The CDR3 totals 13 residues. Germline loops: CDR1 DFQATT, CDR2 SNEGSKA (reference sequence). The V gene lost 3 bases and the J gene lost 4 bases, with 12 bases spanning the gap.

This clonotype has a count of ten or more. This chain joins TRBV5-1 and TRBJ2-7, with D hard to call. CDR1 and CDR2 (germline): SGHRS, YFSETQ. CDR3 length: 13 residues. V gave up 1 base and J gave up 2 bases, with 7 bases separating them. CDR3 coding DNA: TGCGCCAGCAGCTTGAGCGTCACCTACGAGCAGTACTTC. This codes for CASSLSVTYEQYF.

V is TRBV20-1 and J is TRBJ1-6; a weak D match, TRBD1 (5 bases). With 0 bases removed from V and 13 bases from J, the gap between germline ends came to 19 bases. The germline gives CDR1 DFQATT, CDR2 SNEGSKA (reference sequence). This CDR3 comprises 15 residues. This CDR3 is CSARDRTGSLMPLHF. CDR3 bases: TGCAGTGCTAGAGATCGCACAGGCTCCCTTATGCCCCTCCACTTT.